This T cell receptor (beta chain) was obtained from a study of T cell repertoires in cytomegalovirus infection. Study in general: In public TCR beta signatures, there were indications of both CMV infection and matching HLA type. Findings and limits, study-wide: Using cumulative public TCR beta family frequency, the authors identified those who carried CMV together with the relevant HLA. CMV-specific TCR beta clonotypes restricted by HLA-C dominated the ex vivo response.

A note on this clonotype: Its target is unknown.

The CDR3 is made up of 15 amino acids. Germline CDR1 is SNHLY and CDR2 is FYNNEI. V gave up 6 bases and J gave up 2 bases, with 11 bases separating them. TCRdb recomputed calls from the reads with MiXCR, one row per CDR3 protein. Seen here are roughly 300,000 distinct CDR3 sequences, roughly a quarter observed once, and the top ten hold roughly 14%. The origin of this receptor is a human donor in good health (CMV status not recorded). Some clones in this sample may be carry-over from other donors' samples. The sample consisted of PBMCs. This chain joins TRBV2 and TRBJ2-6; D might be TRBD1 (6 bases). This chain's CDR3 is CASSMDSAGANVLTF. The CDR3 DNA reads as TGTGCCAGCAGCATGGACAGCGCTGGGGCCAACGTCCTGACTTTC.